This section outlines one T cell receptor beta chain sequence together with its context. The sample originates from a study of blood T cell repertoires in COVID-19. Study background: Acute and convalescent COVID-19 specimens originated in the United States, Italy and Spain.

Clones were sequenced by immunoSEQ multiplex PCR, and TCRdb holds only the in-frame ones, with some missing. Among about 180,000 clones listed, more than 75% were seen once. Sequencing was performed on peripheral blood. The sequence derives from a woman in her sixties or seventies with COVID-19, enrolled during active disease.

The CDR3 bases are TGTGCCAGTAGTCAGCCGGGTCTCACCAACTATGGCTACACCTTC. Its translation is CASSQPGLTNYGYTF. The J gene is TRBJ1-2, the V gene TRBV19, with D unresolved. Germline V CDR1 and CDR2: LNHDA, SQIVND (reference sequence). Trimming cost V 5 bases and J 2 bases, with 15 bases left between them. This CDR3 comprises 15 residues.